This T cell receptor beta chain was recorded in a study of T cell responses to AZD1222 COVID-19 vaccine. A note on this clone: The CDR3 does not close with the conserved phenylalanine or tryptophan, likely indicating a read error. The DNA is omitted, as the CDR3 cannot be located on it reliably, and the CDR3 follows TCRdb's listing.

Some clones are missing from TCRdb's copy, which holds only in-frame ones; the method was immunoSEQ multiplex PCR. The sample carries about 96,000 clones, roughly 90% recorded once. The clonotype was recovered from an adult in good health. The sample consisted of peripheral blood, taken on day 0 of AZD1222 vaccination.

CDR3 sequence reads: CASSDPSGRAGPR. The rearrangement links TRBV25-1 to TRBJ2-3; TRBD2, as called in the table, went unchecked against the DNA. With termini counted, the CDR3 has 13 amino acids. In germline, CDR1 is MGHDK, CDR2 SYGVNS.